Given below is one T cell receptor beta chain in context. This clone was recorded once. Its antigen is not yet known. Nothing much larger sits one base from this clone, and base qualities are not available. This specimen belongs to a study of Ad26.COV2.S vaccination and SARS-CoV-2 variants (dated by TCRdb to about 2021). Background for the entire study: Donors in the vaccine arm were drawn from COV1001, a phase I-IIa trial of Ad26.COV2.S in healthy adults that was multicentre, randomized, double-blind and placebo-controlled. Ad26.COV2.S was given intramuscularly at 5x10^10 or 1x10^11 viral particles, as a single shot or as two shots 56 days apart. Sequencing of the TCRbeta repertoire served to evaluate the specificity and breadth of SARS-CoV-2-reactive T cell receptors following Ad26.COV2.S vaccination. The TCR-sequenced set comprised about 32 samples: some 19 Ad26.COV2.S vaccine recipients, 5 placebo recipients and 8 SARS-CoV-2 convalescent individuals. Trial participants were randomized into five groups of five: low-dose or high-dose Ad26.COV2.S given once or twice, or placebo on both occasions. Investigators did not know the trial group allocation while performing experiments and assessing outcomes. The paper's findings and limits, for the study overall: Vaccine and placebo recipients had comparable non-spike TCR breadth, which fits with the vaccine containing only spike. The authors noted that the TCR breadth and depth analyses may have underestimated total T cell responses. The study was not powered for comparison of responses between vaccine doses or regimens. After vaccination, substantial breadth of spike-specific CD8+ and CD4+ T cell responses was reported. Higher spike-specific TCR breadth was observed in Ad26.COV2.S recipients than in placebo recipients (P = 0.0014).

The immunoSEQ Assay was the method used to sequence TCRbeta CDR3 regions. After extraction, genomic DNA underwent amplification by bias-controlled multiplex PCR, followed by high-throughput sequencing. As for how the authors treated the data: To quantify the absolute abundance of every unique TCRbeta CDR3 region, sequences were collapsed and filtered. T cell fraction was estimated by normalizing TCRbeta template counts to usable DNA, which was measured by amplifying reference genes present in all nucleated cells. Repertoire TCRs were annotated as SARS-CoV-2-specific by exact matching of V gene, CDR3 amino acid sequence and J gene to a known reactive TCR set. The reference SARS-CoV-2 TCR set came from MIRA and was filtered for enrichment in COVID-19-positive ImmuneCODE repertoires, removing public or cross-reactive TCRs. Based on the MIRA antigens, annotated TCRs were further analysed at the level of specific ORF or position within ORF. Depth was the summed frequency of annotated unique rearrangements, while breadth was defined as annotated unique rearrangements over total unique productive rearrangements. TCR breadth was compared between groups using two-sided Wilcoxon rank-sum tests. Here the immuneACCESS table is served through TCRdb, limited to in-frame sequences with V and J called. Missing clones are a known gap in these copies; in checked studies unresolved V genes cover under half, and the rest lacks a known reason. For V, J and clone size, that table is used; D and trimming come from the DNA. The sample has 440,000 or so clones on record, 90% of them singletons. Less than 4.5% of the sample belongs to the ten largest clones.

Looking up the germline V gene yields CDR1 SGHTA and CDR2 FQGNSA. The CDR3 has 15 amino acids, counting the end cysteine and phenylalanine. Only the CDR3 portion is preserved as DNA: 45 bases, with reading frame beginning at the first base. Trimming accounts for 5 bases at V and 1 base at J, while the number of junction bases matched to no gene is 6. Per the publication, the treatment or condition label means: 19 received Ad26.COV2.S at low or high dose, single or two shots; about 5 received placebo; per-sample allocation not given. For vaccine and placebo recipients, the sequenced repertoires came from samples collected on day 63 after the first injection. In Cohort 1b, roughly 26 adults aged 18-55 years were enrolled at a single site in Boston, USA, between 29 July and 7 August 2020. Ad26.COV2.S was a replication-incompetent adenovirus type 26 vector that expressed a prefusion-stabilized SARS-CoV-2 spike protein derived from the original Wuhan strain.

This receptor chain uses TRBV7-2 and TRBJ2-7; 9 central nucleotides agree with TRBD1. This TCR was sampled from a person aged 18-60 years who received the Ad26.COV2.S COVID-19 vaccine or a placebo. Here the sequenced sample was peripheral blood, taken in a trial of Ad26.COV2.S vaccine versus placebo. The CDR3 is CASSGKTGGSYEQYF. The sequence in DNA is TGTGCCAGCAGCGGGAAGACAGGGGGTTCCTACGAGCAGTACTTC.